This TCR beta chain stems from a study of blood T cell repertoires in COVID-19. Germline V gene lookup returns CDR1 MDHEN and CDR2 SYDVKM. This CDR3 spans 16 amino acids. Trimming at V came to 6 bases and at J to 2 bases, leaving 9 bases not matched to a gene. TCRdb's copy holds only in-frame clones and misses some; the assay was immunoSEQ multiplex PCR. The data contain approximately 240,000 clones, around 87% of them singletons. The sequenced material came from PBMCs or T cells enriched from blood (not recorded which). The sequence derives from a woman in her 30s with acute COVID-19. V and J are TRBV28 and TRBJ2-3; 9 bases agree with TRBD1. The CDR3 nucleotides read TGTGCCAGCAGACCCACCGGGACAGGGCCCACAGATACGCAGTATTTT. Its protein product is CASRPTGTGPTDTQYF.